A selection of T cell receptor beta chains follows, all from one sample in a study of identical twins. TCRdb re-derived calls from the 5' RACE reads in MiXCR, one entry per CDR3 protein. Of fewer than 900,000 distinct CDR3 sequences detected, about 20% appear once; the ten largest clones hold approximately 4.5%. The sample also formed part of further work on T cells expressing NK-cell markers.

Sequenced material: PBMCs. The origin of the receptors is a young woman in good health. The CDR3 runs from the conserved cysteine through the conserved F or W. The D gene is left open where the match is weak. Expanded clones are given a class, and other clones once, few, many or no size at all.

TGTGCCAGCAGTTTAGTCTCTGGGACTTGGAGTGAAGCTTTCTTT CASSLVSGTWSEAFF TRBV12-3/TRBV12-4 NA NA TRBJ1-1
TGTGCCAGCAGTTCAGGGGGCGCCGGGACCGGGGAGCTGTTTTTT CASSSGGAGTGELFF TRBV12-3/TRBV12-4 NA TRBD1 TRBJ2-2
TGTGCCAGCACCGTACGCCGGGACCTGAACACCGGGGAGCTGTTTTTT CASTVRRDLNTGELFF TRBV27 NA NA TRBJ2-2
TGTGCCAGCAGCCAGGGCGGACAGGGACGAAGGGGTGAGCAGTACTTC CASSQGGQGRRGEQYF TRBV3-1 NA TRBD1 TRBJ2-7
TGTGCCAGCAGTTTTACTCAAGCCTCCCCGATCTCATACGAGCAGTACTTC CASSFTQASPISYEQYF TRBV7-2 NA NA TRBJ2-7
TGTGCCAGCAGCAAAATGACTAGCGGGAGCGGAGAGACCCAGTACTTC CASSKMTSGSGETQYF TRBV6-2/TRBV6-3 NA TRBD2 TRBJ2-5
TGTGCCATCAGTGCAGACAGGGACCAGCCCCAGCATTTT CAISADRDQPQHF TRBV10-3 NA TRBD1 TRBJ1-5
TGTGCCACCAGCAGTTGGAGAACGGGAAAGGCCGGGGAGCTGTTTTTT CATSSWRTGKAGELFF TRBV15 NA NA TRBJ2-2
TGTGCCAGCAGCGAGGGGGGGACAGGGGGCAAATACAATGAGCAGTTCTTC CASSEGGTGGKYNEQFF TRBV9 few TRBD1 TRBJ2-1
TGCGCCAGCAGCTCGATATTGATTAGCGGGAGGGCCGTCGCCTACGAGCAGTACTTC CASSSILISGRAVAYEQYF TRBV5-1 few TRBD2 TRBJ2-7
TGTGCCAGCAAACCGGGAAGCACAGATACGCAGTATTTT CASKPGSTDTQYF TRBV9 many NA TRBJ2-3
TGTGCCAGCAGTTTCAAGGGGGGGCAGTTCTTC CASSFKGGQFF TRBV28 few NA TRBJ2-1
TGCAGTGCTAGAGTCGGCGTCCGCACAGATACGCAGTATTTT CSARVGVRTDTQYF TRBV20-1 few NA TRBJ2-3
TGCGCCAGCAGCCAAGACAACCAACGTAGTCAGCCCCAGCATTTT CASSQDNQRSQPQHF TRBV4-3 many NA TRBJ1-5
TGTGCCAGCTCACCACCCAGCGGGGGCCGTGGCTACACCTTC CASSPPSGGRGYTF TRBV18 NA NA TRBJ1-2
TGTGCCAGCAGTTTAGGTCTCGAAGCTTTCTTT CASSLGLEAFF TRBV12-3/TRBV12-4 many NA TRBJ1-1
TGTGCCATCAGGGGACTAGCGGGAGCAGATGAGCAGTTCTTC CAIRGLAGADEQFF TRBV10-3 NA TRBD2 TRBJ2-1
TGTGCTAGTGGTTTGGTAGGAGGGATGGACACAGATACGCAGTATTTT CASGLVGGMDTDTQYF TRBV12-5 NA NA TRBJ2-3
TGTGCCAGCTCACCATCGGTCGAGGGGGCTGAGGGCTACACCTTC CASSPSVEGAEGYTF TRBV18 NA TRBD1 TRBJ1-2
TGCGCCAGCAGCCCCCCGAGGGAAAGCGAGCAGTACTTC CASSPPRESEQYF TRBV5-1 NA NA TRBJ2-7
TGTGCCATCAGTGGGCCCCCCACGGGTTTGGGGTTCTATGGCTACACCTTC CAISGPPTGLGFYGYTF TRBV10-3 NA NA TRBJ1-2
TGCGCCAGCAGCACCCGGGACTCGAACACTGAAGCTTTCTTT CASSTRDSNTEAFF TRBV5-1 NA NA TRBJ1-1
TGCAGTGCCGGGGACGGGGACTCCTACAATGAGCAGTTCTTC CSAGDGDSYNEQFF TRBV20-1 NA NA TRBJ2-1
TGCGCCAGCAGCTTAGGAGTGGCGGGAACCGGGGAGCTGTTTTTT CASSLGVAGTGELFF TRBV5-1 NA NA TRBJ2-2
TGTGCCAGCGGAACAGGGTCCGGGGGCTACACCTTC CASGTGSGGYTF TRBV12-3/TRBV12-4 few NA TRBJ1-2
TGTGCCAGCAGCGAACTTCCCTCTGGGGCCAACGTCCTGACTTTC CASSELPSGANVLTF TRBV6-1 few NA TRBJ2-6
TGTGCCTGGAGTGGAAAGGTCCTAGCGGACGTTCGAGGGCCCCAGTACTTC CAWSGKVLADVRGPQYF TRBV30 NA TRBD2 TRBJ2-5
TGTGCCAGCAGAGACAGGGCGGACACCGGGGAGCTGTTTTTT CASRDRADTGELFF TRBV9 once TRBD1 TRBJ2-2
TGTGCCACCAGTGCCCCCGGGACCACCGGTGGGAATGAGCAGTTCTTC CATSAPGTTGGNEQFF TRBV24-1 NA NA TRBJ2-1
TGCGCCAGCAGCGACAGGCTTGCCAATGAGCAGTTCTTC CASSDRLANEQFF TRBV5-1 NA NA TRBJ2-1
TGTGCCAGCAGTTTTACCGGGGCAGGAGATTACTATGGCTACACCTTC CASSFTGAGDYYGYTF TRBV12-3/TRBV12-4 NA NA TRBJ1-2
TGCAGCGTTGAAGTATGGGGGGGGACTAATGAAAAACTGTTTTTT CSVEVWGGTNEKLFF TRBV29-1 NA NA TRBJ1-4
TGTGCCAGCAGTGTCGGTCACCTTGTAAGGGGCTACACCTTC CASSVGHLVRGYTF TRBV25-1 many NA TRBJ1-2
TGCAGTGCTAGGGGACCTAGCGCCCCTGAGCAGTTCTTC CSARGPSAPEQFF TRBV20-1 many NA TRBJ2-1
TGCAGTGCTAGGGGGGCCGGATTC CSARGAGF TRBV20-1 NA NA TRBJ1-1
TGCAGTGCTAGGGGGGGGACAGGGAATTCACCCCTCCACTTT CSARGGTGNSPLHF TRBV20-1 few TRBD1 TRBJ1-6
TGTGCCAGCAGTGAACGAGGCCGCATCTTCCTATATGGCTACACCTTC CASSERGRIFLYGYTF TRBV6-1 NA NA TRBJ1-2
TGTGCCAGCAGAAAATCCGCGGGAGAATACAATGAGCAGTTCTTC CASRKSAGEYNEQFF TRBV3-1 many TRBD2 TRBJ2-1
TGCGCCAGCAGTGAGAATCCCGGGGCCAACGTCCTGACTTTC CASSENPGANVLTF TRBV10-1 many NA TRBJ2-6
TGCAGCGTTCAGGGAAAGGGGCAGGGTTTCGCTGAAGCTTTCTTT CSVQGKGQGFAEAFF TRBV29-1 few NA TRBJ1-1
TGTGCCAGCAGTCGCAGTTACTCCTACGAGCAGTACTTC CASSRSYSYEQYF TRBV6-2/TRBV6-3 NA NA TRBJ2-7
TGTGCCATCAAAGGGGGATCTCGCACTCAGTACGAGCAGTACTTC CAIKGGSRTQYEQYF TRBV10-3 NA NA TRBJ2-7
TGTGCCAGCAGTTGGGGGGGCGGTACGCAGTATTTT CASSWGGGTQYF TRBV27 few NA TRBJ2-3